The 11 T cell receptor beta chains presented below share a single source sample, sequenced in a study of beta chain features in type 1 diabetes. Expressed TCRB transcripts got sequenced, as all isolated RNA was reverse transcribed. Measured with immunoSEQ multiplex PCR; TCRdb has only the in-frame clones, and not every one. The sample consists of 300,000 to 350,000 clones, around 20% of them appearing once. The sample consisted of naive CD4+ T cells from blood. These receptors were taken from a woman younger than 35 in good health.

The gene calls are TRBV6-5 and TRBJ1-6, with 8 bases that match TRBD1. Germline CDR1 is MNHEY and CDR2 is SVGAGI. J was trimmed by 8 bases and V by 7 bases; bases with no gene match: 7. This CDR3 comprises 14 residues. The DNA for the CDR3 is TGTGCCAGCAATAGACAGGGGAGGGATTCACCCCTCCACTTT. Its translation: CASNRQGRDSPLHF.

This rearrangement joins TRBV5-4 to TRBJ1-2; 7 positions match TRBD1. Germline V gene lookup returns CDR1 SGHNT and CDR2 YYREEE (reference sequence). This CDR3 has 15 residues. V shed 3 bases and J 0 bases; nucleotides not matched to a gene: 5. The CDR3 nucleotides are TGTGCCAGCAGCTATAGACAGGGCGCTAACTATGGCTACACCTTC. It is translated as CASSYRQGANYGYTF.

This clone was detected once. The rearrangement links TRBV29-1 to TRBJ2-3; 13 positions agree with TRBD2. The CDR3 is 15 amino acids. The germline CDR1 and CDR2 sequences are SQVTM and ANQGSEA. J gave up 5 bases and V 4 bases, and 6 bases lay outside the gene matches. For the CDR3, the DNA is TGCAGCGTTGGACTAGCGGGGGGCCTGGGAGATACGCAGTATTTT. Translating it yields CSVGLAGGLGDTQYF.

The genes are TRBV9 and TRBJ1-2, with 7 bases fitting TRBD1. CDR3 size: 14 residues. V lost 5 bases to trimming and J lost 7 bases; unmatched junction nucleotides: 11. The germline gives CDR1 SGDLS, CDR2 YYNGEE. CDR3 coding DNA: TGTGCCAGCAGTGGGGACAGCGAAGTCTCTGGCTACACCTTC. Translating gives CASSGDSEVSGYTF.

V and J are TRBV5-4 and TRBJ2-1; 11 bases are a match to TRBD1. Germline assignment: CDR1 SGHNT and CDR2 YYREEE (reference sequence). CDR3 length: 13 residues. V was pared by 3 bases and J by 10 bases, with 3 bases of the junction left unmatched. CDR3 nucleotides: TGTGCCAGCAGCTGGGACAGGGGGGGCGAGCAGTTCTTC. Protein: CASSWDRGGEQFF.

The genes are TRBV6-5 and TRBJ1-2, with D unclear. CDR3 length: 14 residues. V gave up 5 bases and J gave up 6 bases, with 16 bases separating them. The germline V gene encodes CDR1 MNHEY and CDR2 SVGAGI. The CDR3 sequence is CASSTPRGWNGYTF. CDR3 DNA sequence: TGTGCCAGCAGTACGCCTCGCGGTTGGAATGGCTACACCTTC.

This clone was seen only a few times. The chain is built from TRBV2 and TRBJ2-3; D is uncertain. V lost 6 bases and J lost 4, with 2 bases in between. Germline V gene sequence: CDR1 SNHLY, CDR2 FYNNEI. There are 10 residues in the CDR3. The CDR3: CASSADTQYF. The CDR3 DNA reads as TGTGCCAGCAGCGCAGATACGCAGTATTTT.

The V gene is TRBV29-1, the J gene TRBJ1-1, with D tentatively TRBD1 (5 bases). Per germline, CDR1 SQVTM and CDR2 ANQGSEA. V was clipped by 6 bases and J by 3 bases, with 14 bases between them. This CDR3 spans 13 amino acids. For the CDR3, the DNA is TGCAGCGTCCAATCGGGGGGGGACACTGAAGCTTTCTTT. As protein: CSVQSGGDTEAFF.

This clone has a handful of counts. The chain is built from TRBV7-9 and TRBJ2-5; 8 positions match TRBD2. V was pared by 4 bases and J by 1 base, with 5 bases of the junction left unmatched. The germline gives CDR1 SEHNR, CDR2 FQNEAQ (reference sequence). The CDR3 has 15 residues. The CDR3 loop is CASSWVAGLQETQYF. The CDR3 coding sequence is TGTGCCAGCAGCTGGGTAGCGGGGCTCCAAGAGACCCAGTACTTC.

This rearrangement joins TRBV6-1 to TRBJ2-7; 10 bases map to TRBD2. This CDR3 has 16 residues. In germline, CDR1 is MNHNS, CDR2 SASEGT. V lost 4 bases to trimming and J lost 2 bases; unmatched junction nucleotides: 8. CDR3 DNA sequence: TGTGCCAGCAGTGGAACCTCTAGCGGGAGTGCCTACGAGCAGTACTTC. Its protein is CASSGTSSGSAYEQYF.

The chain has TRBV6-1 and TRBJ1-2; 7 nucleotides line up with TRBD1. CDR1 MNHNS and CDR2 SASEGT come from the germline V gene. Unmatched junction bases numbered 8, after V lost 7 bases and J lost 3 bases. The CDR3 is 14 amino acids. In DNA form, the CDR3 reads TGTGCCAGCATGTCCACAGGGGAATACTATGGCTACACCTTC. The encoded protein is CASMSTGEYYGYTF.